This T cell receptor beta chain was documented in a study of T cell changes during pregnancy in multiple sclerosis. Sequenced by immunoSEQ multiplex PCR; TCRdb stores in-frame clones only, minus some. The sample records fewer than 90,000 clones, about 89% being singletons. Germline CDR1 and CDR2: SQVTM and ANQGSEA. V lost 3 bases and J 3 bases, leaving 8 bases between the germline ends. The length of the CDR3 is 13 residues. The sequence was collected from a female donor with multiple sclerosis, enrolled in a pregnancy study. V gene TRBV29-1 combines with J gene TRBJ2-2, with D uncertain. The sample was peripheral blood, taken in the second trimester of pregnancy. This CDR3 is CSVERPHTGELFF. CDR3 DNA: TGCAGCGTTGAGCGTCCACACACCGGGGAGCTGTTTTTT.